This T cell receptor beta chain was recovered during a study of blood T cell repertoires in COVID-19. In the study overall: Researchers got acute and convalescent COVID-19 samples from the United States, Italy and Spain. The cDNA or gDNA used as material had been derived from T cells, B-cell-depleted T cells, or PBMCs.

Germline-derived CDR1 and CDR2 are LGHDT and YNNKEL (reference sequence). The CDR3 has 18 amino acids. V gave up 0 bases and J gave up 2 bases, with 18 bases separating them. In the authors' workflow: Reference gene primer amplification in the assay estimated nucleated cell counts. The method was immunoSEQ multiplex PCR; TCRdb's version includes in-frame clones alone and lacks a portion of them. V and J calls plus clone size are reproduced from that table; the DNA served to infer D and trimming. The sample lists approximately 35,000 clones; 65% to 90% were seen once. The sequence was collected from a human donor in a cohort sampled during active COVID-19. V is TRBV3-1 (or the pseudogene TRBV3-2) and J is TRBJ2-3; possible D gene TRBD1, 6 bases. The sequencing input was peripheral blood. CDR3 amino acids: CASSQDSQTDSITDTQYF. CDR3 bases: TGTGCCAGCAGCCAAGATTCTCAGACGGACAGCATCACAGATACGCAGTATTTT.